The 16 T cell receptor beta chains presented below share a single source sample, sequenced in a study of CD8+ T cells in alopecia areata. In each case, RNA was isolated and then reverse transcribed into cDNA as the sequencing template. TCRdb's table, derived via immunoSEQ multiplex PCR, lists solely in-frame clones and lacks some. Here the sample spans approximately 110,000 clones, around three fifths being singletons. Documented treatment: oral pan-JAK inhibitor, 5-10 mg twice daily. Material: CD4+ T cells sorted from blood, obtained at week 24, from a patient treated with tofacitinib. The receptors come from a human donor with alopecia areata.

The table lists this clone with a few counts. The chain couples TRBV7-9 to TRBJ2-7; TRBD2 agrees at 7 bases. CDR1 SEHNR and CDR2 FQNEAQ come from the germline V gene (reference sequence). V was clipped by 5 bases and J by 2 bases; unmatched bases: 9. CDR3 length: 15 residues. The CDR3 DNA reads TGTGCCAGCAGCGCTATAGCGGGTCCTACCTACGAGCAGTACTTC. It specifies CASSAIAGPTYEQYF.

The chain links TRBV6-5 to TRBJ2-7; D unresolved. In germline, CDR1 is MNHEY, CDR2 SVGAGI. The CDR3 has 11 amino acids. V was shortened by 5 bases and J by 3 bases, with 5 bases between the two germline ends. CDR3 loop: CASSNSYEQYF. CDR3 in DNA: TGTGCCAGCAGTAACAGCTACGAGCAGTACTTC.

V usage is TRBV4-3 and J usage is TRBJ1-6; no clear D. The CDR3 is 17 residues long. V was shortened by 4 bases and J by 0 bases, with 13 bases between the two germline ends. Germline loops: CDR1 LGHNA, CDR2 YSLEER. CDR3 amino acids: CASSRRTVTSYNSPLHF. The CDR3, as DNA: TGCGCCAGCAGCCGTCGGACCGTTACCTCCTATAATTCACCCCTCCACTTT.

The chain links TRBV7-8 to TRBJ1-5; D is undetermined. V was pared by 0 bases and J by 0 bases, with 3 bases between. CDR1 is SGHVS and CDR2 is FQNEAQ in the germline V gene. The CDR3 spans 14 residues. CDR3 in DNA: TGTGCCAGCAGCTTAGCTTCTAGCAATCAGCCCCAGCATTTT. Residues: CASSLASSNQPQHF.

This clone was picked up a small number of times. Germline and junction disagree at one end, which may indicate a read error. The gene calls are TRBV29-1 and TRBJ1-1; 7 bases are shared with TRBD1. The CDR3 covers 13 residues. CDR1 and CDR2 (germline): SQVTM, ANQGSEA. Here the CDR3 DNA reads TGCAGCGTCTACCCGGGACAGTCGGGTTTAAATATGTTC. This translates into CSVYPGQSGLNMF. The full variable domain, its missing parts supplied by reference TRBV29-1 and TRBJ1-1, is SAVISQKPSRDICQRGTSLTIQCQVDSQVTMMFWYRQQPGQSLTLIATANQGSEATYESGFVIDKFPISRPNLTFSTLTVSNMSPEDSSIYLCSVYPGQSGLNMFGQGTRLTVV.

The rearrangement links TRBV9 to TRBJ1-1, with D tentatively TRBD1 (5 bases). Trimming pared 0 bases from V and 1 base from J, leaving 10 bases between. Germline V CDR1 and CDR2: SGDLS, YYNGEE. CDR3 size: 15 residues. In DNA, the CDR3 is TGTGCCAGCAGCGTAGGGGGGTTGAAGAACACTGAAGCTTTCTTT. It is translated as CASSVGGLKNTEAFF.

This sequence joins TRBV27 and TRBJ1-5; D is unclear. Trimming took 2 bases from V and 9 from J, leaving 8 bases between them. This CDR3 contains 12 residues. The germline CDR1 and CDR2 sequences are MNHEY and SMNVEV (reference sequence). The CDR3 loop reads CASSLNGGPQHF. The CDR3 DNA is TGTGCCAGCAGTTTAAATGGTGGGCCCCAGCATTTT.

This clone was recorded a few times. DNA of the CDR3: TGTGCCGGAAGGGGGGGTACGGAGACCCAGTACTTC. Translating gives CAGRGGTETQYF. The chain employs TRBV7-9 and TRBJ2-5, with D tentatively TRBD2 (7 bases). The CDR3 has 12 residues. Trimming cost V 11 bases and J 5 bases, with 15 bases left between them. Germline CDR1 SEHNR, CDR2 FQNEAQ (reference sequence).

The gene calls are TRBV4-1 and TRBJ1-6; D remains unclear. The CDR3 is made up of 13 amino acids. Germline loops: CDR1 MGHRA, CDR2 YSYEKL. Deletions cut 1 base from V and 10 bases from J, with 8 bases between. This CDR3 reads CASSQAGKSPLHF. The CDR3 nucleotides are TGCGCCAGCAGCCAAGCGGGGAAGTCACCCCTCCACTTT.

This clone was seen only a few times. The chain links TRBV13 to TRBJ1-4, with D tentatively TRBD1 (6 bases). Per the germline V gene, CDR1 is PRHDT and CDR2 is FYEKMQ (reference sequence). Trimming stripped 0 bases from V and 5 bases from J, with 16 bases between. The length of the CDR3 is 17 residues. CDR3 in amino acids: CASSLGRGASGNEKLFF. The DNA for the CDR3 is TGTGCCAGCAGCTTAGGCCGGGGGGCCAGCGGGAATGAAAAACTGTTTTTT. Full variable domain (outside the CDR3, taken from reference TRBV13 and TRBJ1-4): AAGVIQSPRHLIKEKRETATLKCYPIPRHDTVYWYQQGPGQDPQFLISFYEKMQSDKGSIPDRFSAQQFSDYHSELNMSSLELGDSALYFCASSLGRGASGNEKLFFGSGTQLSVL.

This clone was picked up one time. The chain uses TRBV29-1 and TRBJ2-7; D is possibly TRBD2 (6 bases). The germline gives CDR1 SQVTM, CDR2 ANQGSEA. V lost 7 bases, J lost 6 bases, and 16 bases lay in between. The CDR3 runs to 12 residues. The CDR3 reads CSGGERFAEQYF. The DNA of the CDR3 is TGCAGCGGGGGGGAGCGGTTCGCCGAGCAGTACTTC.

The V and J genes are TRBV13 and TRBJ2-5, with 7 bases lining up with TRBD1. J gave up 4 bases and V 5 bases, and 4 bases lay outside the gene matches. CDR3 length: 13 amino acids. Germline assignment: CDR1 PRHDT and CDR2 FYEKMQ (reference sequence). This CDR3 reads CASSQQGRETQYF. The CDR3, as DNA: TGTGCCAGCAGCCAACAGGGGCGAGAGACCCAGTACTTC.

Only a few counts were recorded for this clone. The chain couples TRBV2 to TRBJ2-1, with D maybe TRBD2 (5 bases). This CDR3 spans 14 amino acids. V shed 1 base and J shed 7 bases, with 11 bases lying between them. Germline V gene data show CDR1 as SNHLY and CDR2 as FYNNEI. As DNA, the CDR3 is TGTGCCAGCAGTGAAGAGAACGGCGGGAATGAGCAGTTCTTC. It codes for CASSEENGGNEQFF.

V is TRBV5-6 and J is TRBJ2-4, with a tentative D call TRBD2 (5 bases). Germline V lookup: CDR1 SGHDT, CDR2 YYEEEE. V lost 6 bases, J lost 9 bases, and 13 bases lay in between. This CDR3 has 12 residues. The DNA for the CDR3 is TGTGCCAGCAACACCAACGAGGGCATTCAGTACTTC. Translated, it gives CASNTNEGIQYF.

This clone was counted a single time. This rearrangement joins TRBV7-2 to TRBJ1-4; no clear D. Germline CDR1 SGHTA, CDR2 FQGNSA. V lost 2 bases, J lost 8 bases, and 21 bases lay in between. The CDR3 length is 17 residues. The CDR3 loop reads CASSLNPFARGNEKLFF. The CDR3 DNA is TGTGCCAGCAGCTTAAACCCTTTCGCGAGAGGAAACGAAAAACTGTTTTTT.

The V and J genes are TRBV6-6 and TRBJ2-3, with D unresolved. This CDR3 is built from 12 residues. Trimming took 4 bases from V and 5 from J, leaving 7 bases between them. Germline V gene sequence: CDR1 MNHNY, CDR2 SVGAGI (reference sequence). The CDR3 bases are TGTGCCAGCAGTTCGGCTATAGATACGCAGTATTTT. Protein product: CASSSAIDTQYF.